Following are 28 T cell receptor beta chains from one sample sequenced in a study of human T cells and chemical hapten exposure. One entry per CDR3 protein results from TCRdb running MiXCR on the RACE reads. The table includes tens of thousands of distinct CDR3 sequences, 11% detected once. The time point denotes: patch test 3, about 24 weeks after DPC sensitization. Noted treatment: therapeutic diphenylcyclopropenone sensitization with weekly scalp DPC. The sample in question was whole blood, obtained in connection with sensitization to the hapten diphenylcyclopropenone (DPC). The receptors originated from a woman in her fifties or sixties with alopecia areata. Some clones in this sample may be carry-over from other donors' samples.

This clonotype has only a few counts. This chain links TRBV29-1 with TRBJ1-4, with D perhaps TRBD1 (5 bases). Trimming took 4 bases from V and 6 from J, leaving 18 bases between them. Germline CDR1 is SQVTM and CDR2 is ANQGSEA. This CDR3 has 15 residues. In DNA form, the CDR3 reads TGCAGCGTTGTAGGGGCAGCCCGAGGTCATGAAAAACTGTTTTTT. Its translation: CSVVGAARGHEKLFF.

The chain combines TRBV20-1 with TRBJ2-1; the D gene could be TRBD1 or TRBD2 (5 bases each). Germline V CDR1 and CDR2: DFQATT, SNEGSKA (reference sequence). The CDR3 runs 15 residues. The CDR3 DNA reads TGCAGCCACAGGCGAGGGGAAGCGGCCTACAATGAGCAGTTCTTC. It encodes CSHRRGEAAYNEQFF.

This clonotype has a handful of counts. V and J are TRBV5-1 and TRBJ2-2, with D possibly TRBD1 on 5 matching bases. Trimming stripped 4 bases from V and 2 bases from J, with 18 bases between. Germline V lookup: CDR1 SGHRS, CDR2 YFSETQ. The CDR3 has 17 residues. Here the CDR3 reads CASSPRERLPNTGELFF. Here the CDR3 DNA reads TGCGCCAGCAGCCCCAGGGAACGGCTCCCCAACACCGGGGAGCTGTTTTTT.

This clonotype was observed a few times. The chain combines TRBV10-3 with TRBJ2-7; 10 nucleotides agree with TRBD2. From germline, CDR1 is ENHRY and CDR2 SYGVKD. This CDR3 is 15 amino acids long. V was pared by 1 base and J by 5 bases, with 5 bases of the junction left unmatched. This CDR3 reads CAISEYGTSAHEQYF. The DNA of the CDR3 is TGTGCCATCAGTGAGTATGGGACTAGCGCCCACGAGCAGTACTTC.

This clonotype is medium-sized within its sample. The chain couples TRBV27 to TRBJ2-1; D is uncertain. This CDR3 is 14 amino acids long. The V gene lost 6 bases and the J gene lost 3 bases, with 12 bases spanning the gap. Germline V lookup: CDR1 MNHEY, CDR2 SMNVEV (reference sequence). The CDR3 DNA sequence: TGTGCCAGCAGGGGGTCTGGGGTCTACAATGAGCAGTTCTTC. Translated, it gives CASRGSGVYNEQFF.

This clonotype was counted between two and nine times. The gene calls are TRBV29-1 and TRBJ2-2; D is unclear. Germline CDR1 and CDR2: SQVTM and ANQGSEA. The CDR3 is 13 residues long. Trimming left V 5 bases short and J 2 bases short, with 9 bases between. The CDR3 DNA reads TGCAGCGTTCGCAGAGCCAACACCGGGGAGCTGTTTTTT. Protein: CSVRRANTGELFF.

This clonotype was found a few times. This CDR3 reads CSVRSPSGYNEQFF. The CDR3 DNA reads as TGCAGCGTGCGGTCGCCTAGCGGGTACAATGAGCAGTTCTTC. The V and J genes are TRBV29-1 and TRBJ2-1; 8 bases are a match to TRBD2. V shed 6 bases and J 4 bases; nucleotides not matched to a gene: 8. The length of the CDR3 is 14 residues. Germline assignment: CDR1 SQVTM and CDR2 ANQGSEA.

This rearrangement joins TRBV20-1 to TRBJ2-1; 7 bases are shared with TRBD2. Germline CDR1 and CDR2: DFQATT and SNEGSKA (reference sequence). V lost 0 bases, J lost 2 bases, and 4 bases stayed unmatched. This CDR3 has 15 residues. The CDR3 region has the DNA TGCAGTGCTAGAGACAGCGGGACTCCCTACAATGAGCAGTTCTTC. Amino acids: CSARDSGTPYNEQFF.

This clonotype was observed many times. The chain couples TRBV7-8 to TRBJ2-1, with D possibly being TRBD1 (5 bases). Trimming shortened V by 5 bases and J by 6 bases, and 17 bases separated the two germline ends. The CDR3 totals 15 residues. Germline CDR1 and CDR2: SGHVS and FQNEAQ. As DNA, the CDR3 is TGTGCCAGCAGCACGACAGCACGTCAAGCCAATGAGCAGTTCTTC. It codes for CASSTTARQANEQFF.

This clonotype was seen many times. For the CDR3, the DNA is TGTGCCAGCAGCGTGTTCGGGGGGACGAACACCGGGGAGCTGTTTTTT. Translated: CASSVFGGTNTGELFF. The chain has TRBV7-9 and TRBJ2-2; 7 nucleotides match TRBD2. The V gene end was trimmed by 5 bases and the J gene end by 0 bases; junction bases not matched to a gene: 6. This CDR3 contains 16 residues. The germline V gene has CDR1 SEHNR and CDR2 FQNEAQ (reference sequence). Full variable domain (missing parts from reference TRBV7-9 and TRBJ2-2): DTGVSQNPRHKITKRGQNVTFRCDPISEHNRLYWYRQTLGQGPEFLTYFQNEAQLEKSRLLSDRFSAERPKGSFSTLEIQRTEQGDSAMYLCASSVFGGTNTGELFFGEGSRLTVL.

The chain combines TRBV20-1 with TRBJ2-2; 9 bases fit TRBD1. The CDR3 is 15 amino acids. V was clipped by 0 bases and J by 5 bases; unmatched bases: 4. Per the germline V gene, CDR1 is DFQATT and CDR2 is SNEGSKA (reference sequence). The CDR3 nucleotides read TGCAGTGCTAGAGATAGGACAGGGGCAACCGGGGAGCTGTTTTTT. Translating it yields CSARDRTGATGELFF.

This clonotype has more than one count but fewer than ten. V is TRBV28 and J is TRBJ2-5, with D perhaps TRBD1 (5 bases). Germline assignment: CDR1 MDHEN and CDR2 SYDVKM. The CDR3 length is 15 residues. The ends were cut back, 2 bases at V and 2 bases at J, with 12 bases in the middle. In DNA, the CDR3 is TGTGCCAGCAGTTTAAGTAGGGGCTTGCAAGAGACCCAGTACTTC. Residues: CASSLSRGLQETQYF. Combining the CDR3 with reference TRBV28 and TRBJ2-5 gives the whole variable domain DVKVTQSSRYLVKRTGEKVFLECVQDMDHENMFWYRQDPGLGLRLIYFSYDVKMKEKGDIPEGYSVSREKKERFSLILESASTNQTSMYLCASSLSRGLQETQYFGPGTRLLVL.

The rearrangement joins TRBV6-5 to TRBJ1-3; D is ambiguous. The CDR3 length is 13 residues. Germline CDR1 is MNHEY and CDR2 is SVGAGI. V was clipped by 7 bases and J by 0 bases, with 7 bases between them. CDR3 region: CASKGLSGNTIYF. For the CDR3, the DNA is TGTGCCAGCAAGGGCCTCTCTGGAAACACCATATATTTT.

This rearrangement joins TRBV20-1 to TRBJ2-1; D unresolved. Germline loops: CDR1 DFQATT, CDR2 SNEGSKA (reference sequence). V lost 4 bases to trimming and J lost 0 bases, with 13 bases between them. The CDR3 extends over 15 amino acids. The CDR3 spells CSATRPGPSYNEQFF. CDR3 DNA sequence: TGCAGTGCTACCCGTCCCGGGCCCTCCTACAATGAGCAGTTCTTC.

The V gene is TRBV5-8, the J gene TRBJ1-2; D may be TRBD1 (6 bases). The V and J ends lost 4 bases and 2 bases respectively, with 15 bases between them. The CDR3 is 15 residues long. The germline CDR1 and CDR2 sequences are SGHTS and YDEGEE. CDR3 in amino acids: CASSPRWGHNYGYTF. The DNA for the CDR3 is TGTGCCAGCAGCCCACGGTGGGGACACAACTATGGCTACACCTTC.

This clonotype was counted a few times. This sequence joins TRBV5-4 and TRBJ2-1; TRBD1 aligns across 9 bases. V was pared by 4 bases and J by 8 bases, with 7 bases of the junction left unmatched. The germline CDR1 and CDR2 sequences are SGHNT and YYREEE (reference sequence). The CDR3 length is 14 residues. The DNA of the CDR3 is TGTGCCAGCAGCCTCCGGGACAGGGCGTATGAGCAGTTCTTC. Translation: CASSLRDRAYEQFF. Looking up the rest from reference TRBV5-4 and TRBJ2-1 gives the full variable domain: ETGVTQSPTHLIKTRGQQVTLRCSSQSGHNTVSWYQQALGQGPQFIFQYYREEENGRGNFPPRFSGLQFPNYSSELNVNALELDDSALYLCASSLRDRAYEQFFGPGTRLTVL.

The chain links TRBV12-3 or TRBV12-4 to TRBJ1-1; D remains ambiguous. V dropped 0 bases and J dropped 5 bases, with 1 base sitting between them. The CDR3 length is 11 residues. CDR3 sequence (DNA): TGTGCCAGCAGTTTAGCGACTGAAGCTTTCTTT. Translating it yields CASSLATEAFF.

This clonotype was counted many times. J is TRBJ2-5 and V is TRBV20-1, with D possibly being TRBD2 (6 bases). Germline loops: CDR1 DFQATT, CDR2 SNEGSKA (reference sequence). The CDR3 loop spans 15 amino acids. Trimming pared 4 bases from V and 5 bases from J, leaving 20 bases between. The CDR3 is CSATRPRTGGETQYF. As DNA, the CDR3 is TGCAGTGCTACTCGACCCCGTACTGGGGGGGAGACCCAGTACTTC.

The CDR3 here is CSARGGLGSSGDTQYF. CDR3 nucleotide sequence: TGCAGTGCTAGAGGCGGTTTAGGTTCCTCGGGGGATACGCAGTATTTT. The rearrangement links TRBV20-1 to TRBJ2-3; a weak D match, TRBD2 (5 bases). This CDR3 comprises 16 residues. Trimming left V 1 base short and J 6 bases short, with 20 bases between. Germline CDR1 reads DFQATT; CDR2 reads SNEGSKA (reference sequence).

There are many counts of this clonotype. The chain links TRBV18 to TRBJ1-2, with 11 bases aligning to TRBD1. CDR1 KGHSH and CDR2 LQKENI come from the germline V gene. The CDR3 contains 16 residues. J lost 5 bases, V lost 4 bases, and 9 bases had no gene match. The CDR3 protein is CASSQRGTGGMYGYTF. CDR3 nucleotides: TGTGCCAGCTCACAACGAGGGACAGGGGGAATGTATGGCTACACCTTC. Looking up the rest from reference TRBV18 and TRBJ1-2 gives the full variable domain: NAGVMQNPRHLVRRRGQEARLRCSPMKGHSHVYWYRQLPEEGLKFMVYLQKENIIDESGMPKERFSAEFPKEGPSILRIQQVVRGDSAAYFCASSQRGTGGMYGYTFGSGTRLTVV.

This clonotype was picked up many times. The chain combines TRBV30 with TRBJ2-1, with 8 bases identical to TRBD2. This CDR3 contains 15 residues. Trimming cost V 3 bases and J 0 bases; bases outside gene matches: 4. From germline, CDR1 is GTSNPN and CDR2 SVGIG (reference sequence). The CDR3 DNA is TGTGCCTGGAGGGGGGGACTAGGCTCCTACAATGAGCAGTTCTTC. It encodes CAWRGGLGSYNEQFF.

This clonotype was seen only a few times. The chain recombines TRBV18 with TRBJ1-1; TRBD1 might be the D (5 bases). Deletions cut 1 base from V and 1 base from J, with 13 bases between. Germline assignment: CDR1 KGHSH and CDR2 LQKENI. The CDR3 spans 16 residues. CDR3 DNA sequence: TGTGCCAGCTCACCACTCGCCGGGGGAGAGAACACTGAAGCTTTCTTT. It is translated as CASSPLAGGENTEAFF.

The V gene is TRBV14, the J gene TRBJ2-5; tentative D call: TRBD2 (7 bases). In germline, CDR1 is SGHDN, CDR2 FVKESK. Deletions cut 5 bases from V and 7 bases from J, with 20 bases between. There are 15 residues in the CDR3. CDR3 DNA: TGTGCCAGCAGCAACCGGGACTACCGAGGGGGGACCCAGTACTTC. Its protein is CASSNRDYRGGTQYF.

This clonotype was found many times. CDR3 residues: CASSESLAGGNEQFF. DNA for the CDR3: TGTGCCAGCAGCGAGAGTCTAGCGGGGGGGAATGAGCAGTTCTTC. This sequence joins TRBV9 and TRBJ2-1, with 12 positions matching TRBD2. V shed 3 bases, J shed 7 bases, and the junction held 5 bases outside the gene matches. The V gene's germline CDR1 is SGDLS and CDR2 YYNGEE. CDR3 length: 15 residues.

The rearrangement links TRBV5-1 to TRBJ2-1, with D perhaps TRBD2 (7 bases). Trimming left V 4 bases short and J 6 bases short, with 14 bases between. The CDR3 contains 14 residues. In germline, CDR1 is SGHRS, CDR2 YFSETQ. As DNA, the CDR3 is TGCGCCAGCAGCCCAGACGGGGGGCCCAATGAGCAGTTCTTC. This translates into CASSPDGGPNEQFF.

This clonotype occurred a few times. The gene calls are TRBV12-3 or TRBV12-4 and TRBJ2-1; D might be TRBD1 (5 bases). There are 14 residues in the CDR3. With 2 bases removed from V and 4 bases from J, the gap between germline ends came to 9 bases. CDR3 DNA: TGTGCCAGCAGTTTAAGAAAGGGGTACAATGAGCAGTTCTTC. Its translation: CASSLRKGYNEQFF.

There are a few counts of this clonotype. This sequence joins TRBV29-1 and TRBJ2-7; D gene unclear. The CDR3 totals 14 residues. Germline V gives CDR1 SQVTM, CDR2 ANQGSEA. With 6 bases removed from V and 5 bases from J, the gap between germline ends came to 20 bases. CDR3 region: CSVLPASHPNEQYF. The CDR3 region has the DNA TGCAGCGTCCTGCCGGCCTCTCACCCCAACGAGCAGTACTTC.

This clonotype was recorded many times. The chain links TRBV20-1 to TRBJ1-6, with D perhaps matching TRBD1 (5 bases). The CDR3 loop spans 16 amino acids. V dropped 0 bases and J dropped 8 bases, with 17 bases sitting between them. CDR1 is DFQATT and CDR2 is SNEGSKA in the germline V gene (reference sequence). CDR3 loop: CSARDRVEGDYSPLHF. In DNA form, the CDR3 reads TGCAGTGCTAGAGATCGGGTCGAAGGGGACTATTCACCCCTCCACTTT.